Shown below are 21 T cell receptor beta chains from a single sample sequenced in a study of cytomegalovirus exposure and HLA in healthy donors. With 60 Vbeta and 13 Jbeta primers, the PCR was carried out. Assay: immunoSEQ multiplex PCR; the TCRdb copy retains only in-frame clones and omits some. The data show approximately 42,000 clones, with more than 65% seen just once and 2.5% to 3% held by the top ten. Sequenced: PBMCs. The source is a man in his fifties or sixties in good health and CMV-seronegative.

The J gene is TRBJ2-7, the V gene TRBV4-2, with 7 bases identical to TRBD2. From germline, CDR1 is LGHNA and CDR2 YNFKEQ. This CDR3 is 15 amino acids long. J gave up 3 bases and V 0 bases, and 5 bases lay outside the gene matches. CDR3 sequence reads: CASSQDTGEGYEQYF. In DNA form, the CDR3 reads TGTGCCAGCAGCCAAGATACGGGGGAGGGCTACGAGCAGTACTTC.

The chain joins TRBV4-1 to TRBJ2-2; 7 bases match TRBD1. Germline lookup yields CDR1 MGHRA and CDR2 YSYEKL. J was trimmed by 6 bases and V by 2 bases; bases with no gene match: 3. The CDR3 length is 14 residues. In DNA form, the CDR3 reads TGCGCCAGCAGCCAAAGGACAGGCGCCGGGGAGCTGTTTTTT. It yields the protein CASSQRTGAGELFF.

The chain employs TRBV11-2 and TRBJ2-6; D may be TRBD2 (5 bases). V dropped 5 bases and J dropped 4 bases, with 12 bases sitting between them. CDR1 SGHAT and CDR2 FQNNGV come from the germline V gene. The CDR3 consists of 15 residues. CDR3 protein: CASSPRPGGANVLTF. The CDR3 DNA is TGTGCCAGCAGCCCCCGCCCGGGAGGGGCCAACGTCCTGACTTTC.

V gene TRBV9 combines with J gene TRBJ2-7, with a weak D call TRBD1 (6 bases). This CDR3 has 14 amino acids. Trimming removed 0 bases at V and 7 bases at J, with 14 bases between. The germline gives CDR1 SGDLS, CDR2 YYNGEE. The CDR3 loop reads CASSVGWGLGEQYF. The CDR3 region has the DNA TGTGCCAGCAGCGTAGGCTGGGGGCTAGGAGAGCAGTACTTC.

The chain recombines TRBV19 with TRBJ2-7; TRBD1 matches 8 bases. Germline V gene lookup returns CDR1 LNHDA and CDR2 SQIVND (reference sequence). This CDR3 is built from 15 residues. With V trimmed by 5 bases and J by 2 bases, 8 bases remained unmatched. The DNA for the CDR3 is TGTGCCAGTAGTCCGGGGGACAGGCCACCCTACGAGCAGTACTTC. This sequence encodes CASSPGDRPPYEQYF.

V gene TRBV14 combines with J gene TRBJ1-4, with D possibly TRBD1 on 6 matching bases. From germline, CDR1 is SGHDN and CDR2 FVKESK. The V gene lost 3 bases and the J gene lost 8 bases, with 10 bases spanning the gap. This CDR3 comprises 13 residues. In nucleotides, the CDR3 is TGTGCCAGCAGCCAGGGGGCGCGGGAAAAACTGTTTTTT. Residues: CASSQGAREKLFF.

The chain carries TRBV5-4 and TRBJ1-2; D is possibly TRBD1 (6 bases). Germline-derived CDR1 and CDR2 are SGHNT and YYREEE (reference sequence). The CDR3 sequence is 14 residues long. V was shortened by 4 bases and J by 7 bases, with 17 bases between the two germline ends. As DNA, the CDR3 is TGTGCCAGCAGCGCTGCACAGGGTGACGCTGGCTACACCTTC. This gives the protein CASSAAQGDAGYTF. Filled out from reference TRBV5-4 and TRBJ1-2, the complete variable domain reads ETGVTQSPTHLIKTRGQQVTLRCSSQSGHNTVSWYQQALGQGPQFIFQYYREEENGRGNFPPRFSGLQFPNYSSELNVNALELDDSALYLCASSAAQGDAGYTFGSGTRLTVV.

This rearrangement joins TRBV14 to TRBJ1-6, with D uncertain. The CDR3 runs to 15 residues. Per germline, CDR1 SGHDN and CDR2 FVKESK. V shed 4 bases and J shed 3 bases, with 10 bases lying between them. The CDR3 loop reads CASSPGGIYNSPLHF. The CDR3 region has the DNA TGTGCCAGCAGCCCCGGAGGTATCTATAATTCACCCCTCCACTTT.

This clone was seen a single time. This rearrangement joins TRBV15 to TRBJ1-1; D is unresolved. Per the germline V gene, CDR1 is LNHNV and CDR2 is YYDKDF (reference sequence). This CDR3 has 15 residues. Trimming took off 0 bases at V and 3 bases at J, with 11 bases between the two ends. The CDR3 coding sequence is TGTGCCACCAGCAGAGACCCAATTGAGGACACTGAAGCTTTCTTT. It codes for CATSRDPIEDTEAFF.

V gene TRBV27 combines with J gene TRBJ2-5, with TRBD2 as a possible D gene (7 bases). The germline V gene has CDR1 MNHEY and CDR2 SMNVEV (reference sequence). V gave up 3 bases and J gave up 4 bases, with 12 bases separating them. This CDR3 region has 14 residues. The CDR3 DNA is TGTGCCAGCAGTTTTAATGCGGGGGCAGAGACCCAGTACTTC. Translating it yields CASSFNAGAETQYF.

This chain links TRBV27 with TRBJ1-1; the D gene is possibly TRBD1 (6 bases). The V end was cut by 9 bases, the J end by 4 bases, with 15 bases between. Germline V gives CDR1 MNHEY, CDR2 SMNVEV (reference sequence). The CDR3 loop spans 13 amino acids. The CDR3 here is CASSTGKITEAFF. DNA of the CDR3: TGTGCCAGTTCGACAGGTAAAATCACTGAAGCTTTCTTT.

The chain joins TRBV6-6 to TRBJ2-7, with TRBD1 matching 7 bases. V gave up 2 bases and J gave up 0 bases; unmatched junction bases: 7. Germline CDR1 MNHNY, CDR2 SVGAGI (reference sequence). This CDR3 is 16 amino acids long. The CDR3: CASSYVMWTGSYEQYF. For the CDR3, the DNA is TGTGCCAGCAGTTACGTGATGTGGACAGGCTCCTACGAGCAGTACTTC.

The chain joins TRBV6-6 to TRBJ1-2; D is possibly TRBD1 (6 bases). The V and J ends lost 0 bases and 6 bases respectively, with 17 bases between them. The CDR3 has 16 residues. Germline loops: CDR1 MNHNY, CDR2 SVGAGI (reference sequence). CDR3 region: CASSYSGGATWNGYTF. CDR3 nucleotides: TGTGCCAGCAGTTACTCCGGGGGGGCTACTTGGAATGGCTACACCTTC.

The chain combines TRBV10-2 with TRBJ1-1; 10 bases map to TRBD1. Trimming cost V 0 bases and J 4 bases; bases outside gene matches: 11. CDR1 and CDR2 from the germline V gene are WSHSY and SAAADI. The CDR3 length is 18 residues. The CDR3 nucleotides read TGCGCCAGCAGTGAGTCGGCTGGGGACAGGGGCTCGAGCACTGAAGCTTTCTTT. Its translation is CASSESAGDRGSSTEAFF.

V gene TRBV19 combines with J gene TRBJ2-6; D might be TRBD2 (5 bases). CDR1 and CDR2 from the germline V gene are LNHDA and SQIVND (reference sequence). Trimming cost V 9 bases and J 2 bases, with 8 bases left between them. CDR3 size: 13 residues. CDR3 in amino acids: CASREAGANVLTF. The DNA for the CDR3 is TGTGCCAGCCGGGAAGCTGGGGCCAACGTCCTGACTTTC.

The V call is TRBV29-1, the J call TRBJ2-3; weak D call: TRBD1 (6 bases). The CDR3 length is 16 residues. Trimming cost V 7 bases and J 4 bases, with 24 bases left between them. The germline CDR1 and CDR2 sequences are SQVTM and ANQGSEA. CDR3: CSGRSPGTKASDTQYF. In DNA, the CDR3 is TGCAGCGGACGATCCCCCGGGACAAAAGCGTCAGATACGCAGTATTTT.

The chain carries TRBV5-3 and TRBJ2-7; possible D gene TRBD1, 6 bases. TRBV5-3 counts as an open reading frame of uncertain function. Deletions cut 0 bases from V and 3 bases from J, with 13 bases between. The CDR3 consists of 15 residues. CDR3 in amino acids: CARSLGPQGSYEQYF. The CDR3 DNA reads as TGTGCCAGAAGCTTGGGTCCCCAGGGGAGCTACGAGCAGTACTTC.

The chain combines TRBV7-9 with TRBJ2-3, with 7 bases lining up with TRBD2. The germline V gene encodes CDR1 SEHNR and CDR2 FQNEAQ (reference sequence). The V segment lost 1 base and the J segment 1 base; nucleotides outside the gene matches: 8. The CDR3 totals 17 residues. Here the CDR3 reads CASSLDLAGAGTDTQYF. CDR3 DNA: TGTGCCAGCAGCTTAGATCTTGCGGGAGCGGGCACAGATACGCAGTATTTT.

The chain recombines TRBV5-6 with TRBJ1-2; the D gene is possibly TRBD1 (5 bases). The CDR3 has 17 amino acids. With 1 base removed from V and 4 bases from J, the gap between germline ends came to 20 bases. The germline CDR1 and CDR2 sequences are SGHDT and YYEEEE. The CDR3 DNA follows: TGTGCCAGCAGCTTGTTGGCCGTGGCAGGGAATCTCTATGGCTACACCTTC. It yields the protein CASSLLAVAGNLYGYTF. The entire variable domain, with the rest obtained from reference TRBV5-6 and TRBJ1-2, is as follows: DAGVTQSPTHLIKTRGQQVTLRCSPKSGHDTVSWYQQALGQGPQFIFQYYEEEERQRGNFPDRFSGHQFPNYSSELNVNALLLGDSALYLCASSLLAVAGNLYGYTFGSGTRLTVV.

This clone has a handful of counts. This chain uses TRBV6-5 with TRBJ2-1; TRBD2 agrees at 10 bases. The CDR3 is made up of 15 amino acids. With 6 bases clipped from V and 6 bases from J, the junction kept 8 bases outside the gene matches. From germline, CDR1 is MNHEY and CDR2 SVGAGI. DNA for the CDR3: TGTGCCAGCAGCTCAAGCGGGAGGGCCATCAATGAGCAGTTCTTC. Translation gives CASSSSGRAINEQFF.

The chain is built from TRBV4-3 and TRBJ2-4, with D possibly TRBD2 on 6 matching bases. Germline CDR1 reads LGHNA; CDR2 reads YSLEER. V lost 0 bases to trimming and J lost 15 bases, with 15 bases between them. CDR3 length equals 13 residues. The CDR3 coding sequence is TGCGCCAGCAGCCAAGATGGGGGGAACAGGAGGTACTTC. Protein: CASSQDGGNRRYF.